These 3 T cell receptor beta chains share one sample of origin, sequenced in a study of shared clonotypes between healthy human individuals (dated by TCRdb to the early 2020s). The library came from the immunoSEQ multiplex PCR assay. The source is immuneACCESS, and TCRdb retained only in-frame sequences with V and J called. Part of the clones is not carried over; for the studies checked, unresolved V genes explain less than half of this, and the remainder is unexplained. This sample is represented by 900,000 to 1,200,000 clones; 75% to 85% of them were singletons. Of the sample, roughly 0.57% is held by the ten largest clones. Specimen: memory CD4+ T cells from PBMCs. According to the study, the label for this sample's cell subset or site signals: CD45RA-negative fraction. Every receptor here comes from a man between 18 and 29 years old in good health. Some clones in this sample may be carry-over from other donors' samples.

V usage is TRBV29-1 and J usage is TRBJ1-1; no definite D call. With 1 base removed from V and 11 bases from J, the gap between germline ends came to 20 bases. The CDR3 has 14 amino acids. Germline CDR1 reads SQVTM; CDR2 reads ANQGSEA. The CDR3 coding sequence is TGCAGCGTTGAAGTTCGCGGCGCCACAGTGGAGGCTTTCTTT. The encoded protein is CSVEVRGATVEAFF.

This clone was counted a few times. The CDR3 spells CASRRDPNEKLFF. CDR3 nucleotides: TGTGCCAGCAGAAGGGACCCGAATGAAAAACTGTTTTTT. V and J are TRBV6-6 and TRBJ1-4, with a weak D call TRBD1 (5 bases). V lost 6 bases and J 5 bases, leaving 10 bases between the germline ends. Germline-derived CDR1 and CDR2 are MNHNY and SVGAGI (reference sequence). The CDR3 consists of 13 residues.

This clone came up a few times. This sequence joins TRBV10-1 and TRBJ1-5, with D unresolved. The CDR3 covers 10 residues. Germline CDR1 WNHNN, CDR2 SYGVQD (reference sequence). Trimming stripped 6 bases from V and 9 bases from J, with 6 bases between. In DNA, the CDR3 is TGCGCCAGCAGCAAAAGGCCCCAGCATTTT. Amino acids: CASSKRPQHF.